This is a list of T cell receptor beta chains from one sample in a study of blood T cell repertoires in COVID-19. Clones were sequenced by immunoSEQ multiplex PCR, and TCRdb holds only the in-frame ones, with some missing. The table lists about 260,000 clones, about 85% of them singletons. Sequencing was performed on peripheral blood. Receptors originate from a man aged 60 to 75 who had recovered from COVID-19. CDR3s include the opening cysteine and the closing phenylalanine or tryptophan. The D gene is left open where the match is weak. Part of the rows lack a size; the others show once, few, many or a class for expanded clones.

D: .; V: TRBV2; J: TRBJ1-1; size: many; CDR3: CASSIKQGTAEAFF; DNA: TGTGCCAGCAGTATAAAACAGGGTACGGCTGAAGCTTTCTTT
D: TRBD1; V: TRBV9; J: TRBJ1-1; size: .; CDR3: CASSVDRGPGQSEAFF; DNA: TGTGCCAGCAGCGTAGACAGGGGGCCCGGTCAGTCTGAAGCTTTCTTT
D: .; V: TRBV19; J: TRBJ2-7; size: .; CDR3: CASSTFYEQYF; DNA: TGTGCCAGTAGCACTTTCTACGAGCAGTACTTC
D: .; V: TRBV19; J: TRBJ2-5; size: .; CDR3: CASSDAAETQYF; DNA: TGTGCCAGTAGTGATGCGGCAGAGACCCAGTACTTC
D: .; V: TRBV4-1; J: TRBJ2-1; size: once; CDR3: CASSHLTSSYNEQFF; DNA: TGCGCCAGCAGCCACCTCACAAGCTCCTACAATGAGCAGTTCTTC
D: TRBD2; V: TRBV27; J: TRBJ2-1; size: .; CDR3: CASSQTGGAMSYNEQFF; DNA: TGTGCCAGCAGCCAGACGGGGGGGGCAATGTCCTACAATGAGCAGTTCTTC
D: TRBD1; V: TRBV4-2; J: TRBJ1-2; size: .; CDR3: CASSPNRGDYGYTF; DNA: TGTGCCAGCAGCCCTAACAGGGGGGACTATGGCTACACCTTC
D: .; V: TRBV28; J: TRBJ2-3; size: .; CDR3: CASSRGPDTQYF; DNA: TGTGCCAGCTCCAGGGGACCAGATACGCAGTATTTT
D: .; V: TRBV18; J: TRBJ2-2; size: .; CDR3: CASSPVDTNTGELFF; DNA: TGTGCCAGCTCACCAGTTGACACCAACACCGGGGAGCTGTTTTTT
D: .; V: TRBV19; J: TRBJ2-3; size: .; CDR3: CASSIGTPDTQYF; DNA: TGTGCCAGTAGTATTGGGACACCAGATACGCAGTATTTT
D: .; V: TRBV27; J: TRBJ1-5; size: few; CDR3: CASSSQGFYQPQHF; DNA: TGTGCCAGCAGTTCACAGGGTTTTTATCAGCCCCAGCATTTT
D: .; V: TRBV14; J: TRBJ2-1; size: .; CDR3: CASSLVHRTVNEQFF; DNA: TGTGCCAGCAGCCTAGTTCATAGGACAGTCAATGAGCAGTTCTTC
D: .; V: TRBV7-9; J: TRBJ2-3; size: .; CDR3: CASSPGQPDPSTDTQYF; DNA: TGTGCCAGCAGCCCCGGACAGCCCGACCCCAGCACAGATACGCAGTATTTT
D: .; V: TRBV6-5; J: TRBJ2-7; size: .; CDR3: CASSYTRGSAVYEQYF; DNA: TGTGCCAGCAGTTACACTCGAGGTAGTGCCGTCTACGAGCAGTACTTC
D: .; V: TRBV12-3/TRBV12-4; J: TRBJ2-3; size: .; CDR3: CASCDGGTDTQYF; DNA: TGTGCCAGCTGCGACGGGGGTACAGATACGCAGTATTTT
D: TRBD2; V: TRBV19; J: TRBJ2-7; size: .; CDR3: CASSTPGGAMREQYF; DNA: TGTGCCAGTAGTACCCCGGGGGGGGCGATGAGAGAGCAGTACTTC
D: TRBD2; V: TRBV14; J: TRBJ2-7; size: .; CDR3: CASSQGGGVTSEQYF; DNA: TGTGCCAGCAGCCAAGGGGGAGGGGTGACCTCCGAGCAGTACTTC
D: .; V: TRBV7-2; J: TRBJ2-7; size: .; CDR3: CASSLALYEQYF; DNA: TGTGCCAGCAGCTTAGCCCTCTACGAGCAGTACTTC
D: .; V: TRBV5-4; J: TRBJ2-3; size: .; CDR3: CASSVAGTDTQYF; DNA: TGTGCCAGCAGCGTAGCGGGCACAGATACGCAGTATTTT
D: .; V: TRBV14; J: TRBJ2-7; size: .; CDR3: CASSQDLPGHRRRSYEQYF; DNA: TGTGCCAGCAGCCAAGATCTTCCAGGACATCGACGACGATCCTACGAGCAGTACTTC
D: .; V: TRBV28; J: TRBJ2-1; size: .; CDR3: CASSLGGAGRNEQFF; DNA: TGTGCCAGCAGTTTAGGTGGGGCAGGGCGTAATGAGCAGTTCTTC
D: .; V: TRBV30; J: TRBJ2-2; size: .; CDR3: CAWSVAPRELFF; DNA: TGTGCCTGGAGTGTTGCCCCTAGGGAGCTGTTTTTT
D: TRBD1; V: TRBV30; J: TRBJ1-2; size: .; CDR3: CAWGQTPGQSNYGYTF; DNA: TGTGCCTGGGGGCAAACACCGGGACAGAGTAACTATGGCTACACCTTC
D: .; V: TRBV3-1/TRBV3-2; J: TRBJ1-5; size: few; CDR3: CASSQDGGDNQPQHF; DNA: TGTGCCAGCAGCCAAGATGGCGGTGACAATCAGCCCCAGCATTTT
D: TRBD2; V: TRBV30; J: TRBJ2-5; size: .; CDR3: CAWSVYQTSGGGTQYF; DNA: TGTGCCTGGAGTGTATACCAAACTAGCGGGGGTGGGACCCAGTACTTC
D: .; V: TRBV2; J: TRBJ1-3; size: .; CDR3: CASSERSGNTIYF; DNA: TGTGCCAGCAGTGAACGCTCTGGAAACACCATATATTTT
D: .; V: TRBV7-9; J: TRBJ1-6; size: .; CDR3: CASSLQGSSYNSPLHF; DNA: TGTGCCAGCAGCTTACAGGGAAGCTCCTATAATTCACCCCTCCACTTT
D: .; V: TRBV3-1/TRBV3-2; J: TRBJ2-7; size: .; CDR3: CASSQAPGEIYEQYF; DNA: TGTGCCAGCAGCCAAGCTCCCGGAGAAATTTACGAGCAGTACTTC
D: TRBD2; V: TRBV6-2/TRBV6-3; J: TRBJ2-3; size: .; CDR3: CASSYLTTSGGAQDTQYF; DNA: TGTGCCAGCAGTTACCTTACCACTAGCGGGGGGGCGCAAGATACGCAGTATTTT
D: .; V: TRBV27; J: TRBJ1-1; size: .; CDR3: CASSTLNRDLTDTEAFF; DNA: TGTGCCAGCAGTACCCTTAACAGAGATTTAACGGACACTGAAGCTTTCTTT
D: .; V: TRBV20-1; J: TRBJ2-7; size: .; CDR3: CSARQIYEQYF; DNA: TGCAGTGCACGACAGATCTACGAGCAGTACTTC
D: .; V: TRBV4-1; J: TRBJ2-4; size: .; CDR3: CASSQDPGVAKNIQYF; DNA: TGCGCCAGCAGCCAAGATCCCGGGGTAGCCAAAAACATTCAGTACTTC
D: .; V: TRBV7-2; J: TRBJ1-2; size: .; CDR3: CASSLVIGSGDGYTF; DNA: TGTGCCAGCAGCTTAGTTATCGGCTCCGGGGATGGCTACACCTTC
D: TRBD2; V: TRBV24-1; J: TRBJ2-3; size: .; CDR3: CATSDASGTSGRTDTQYF; DNA: TGTGCCACCAGTGACGCGTCCGGGACTAGCGGACGCACAGATACGCAGTATTTT
D: TRBD1; V: TRBV29-1; J: TRBJ2-1; size: few; CDR3: CSAETGPYNEQFF; DNA: TGCAGCGCTGAGACAGGGCCCTACAATGAGCAGTTCTTC
D: .; V: TRBV21-1; J: TRBJ2-2; size: once; CDR3: CASSKERDKSGELFF; DNA: TGTGCCAGCAGCAAAGAAAGGGACAAATCCGGGGAGCTGTTTTTT
D: TRBD1; V: TRBV19; J: TRBJ2-7; size: .; CDR3: CASGPGQGRYEQYF; DNA: TGTGCCAGTGGCCCGGGACAGGGAAGATACGAGCAGTACTTC
D: .; V: TRBV7-2; J: TRBJ2-5; size: .; CDR3: CASSLEGTVRETQYF; DNA: TGTGCCAGCAGCTTAGAGGGGACTGTAAGGGAGACCCAGTACTTC
D: TRBD1; V: TRBV5-1; J: TRBJ2-7; size: .; CDR3: CASSLTGDNEQYF; DNA: TGCGCCAGCAGCTTGACAGGGGACAACGAGCAGTACTTC
D: .; V: TRBV9; J: TRBJ2-7; size: .; CDR3: CASSVAEGEQYF; DNA: TGTGCCAGCAGCGTGGCTGAGGGCGAGCAGTACTTC